This TCR beta chain was identified during a study of beta chain features in type 1 diabetes. Study context: On cell yields, gender and age, patients and healthy donors were similar. All samples combined gave over 100 million sorted cells for examination.

Germline V gives CDR1 SGHNT, CDR2 YYREEE (reference sequence). This CDR3 comprises 16 residues. Trimming shortened V by 5 bases and J by 3 bases, and 18 bases separated the two germline ends. Comments on this clone: Its specificity is unknown.

Expressed TCRB transcripts were sequenced after all isolated RNA was converted to cDNA. Profiled with immunoSEQ multiplex PCR; TCRdb holds only in-frame clones, not every one. This table has 15,000 to 20,000 clones, approximately 50% appearing once. Study-wide findings and caveats: Among patients with Type 1 diabetes, TCRB CDR3s were moderately but significantly shorter in every one of the four CD4+ subsets. With patients and controls alike, PCR might favor shorter templates to an equal degree.

The chain couples TRBV5-4 to TRBJ2-1; the D gene is possibly TRBD1 (6 bases). Sequencing was carried out using stem cell memory CD4+ T cells from blood. This TCR was sampled from a young man in good health. This chain's CDR3 is CASRESQGSLYNEQFF. The CDR3 bases are TGTGCCAGCAGGGAATCACAGGGATCCCTCTACAATGAGCAGTTCTTC.